This passage covers 9 T cell receptor beta chains from one sample sequenced in a study of human T cells and chemical hapten exposure. Time point: pre-sensitization, week 0. Treatment indicated: therapeutic diphenylcyclopropenone sensitization with weekly scalp DPC. TCRdb reprocessed the RACE reads via MiXCR and lists one record per CDR3 protein. Of approximately 260,000 distinct CDR3 sequences in the sample, approximately 8.4% were seen once. This specimen was whole blood, taken in connection with sensitization to the hapten diphenylcyclopropenone (DPC). Receptors originate from a woman between 35 and 50 years old with alopecia areata. Some clones in this sample may be carry-over from other donors' samples.

This clonotype came up a few times. The J gene is TRBJ2-1, the V gene TRBV3-1, with 8 bases that match TRBD2. The V segment lost 5 bases and the J segment 6 bases; nucleotides outside the gene matches: 6. The CDR3 spans 14 residues. In germline, CDR1 is LGHDT, CDR2 YNNKEL (reference sequence). The CDR3 sequence: CASSGLAGINEQFF. CDR3 sequence (DNA): TGTGCCAGCAGCGGTCTAGCGGGTATCAATGAGCAGTTCTTC.

Ten or more counts support this clonotype. The J gene is TRBJ2-3, the V gene TRBV9; no definite D call. Trimming shortened V by 0 bases and J by 4 bases, and 9 bases separated the two germline ends. There are 14 residues in the CDR3. The germline V gene has CDR1 SGDLS and CDR2 YYNGEE. The CDR3 reads CASSVDYKPDTQYF. In DNA, the CDR3 is TGTGCCAGCAGCGTAGACTACAAACCAGATACGCAGTATTTT.

This clonotype has only a few counts. This chain joins TRBV5-1 and TRBJ2-1; TRBD2 matches 12 bases. The J segment lost 7 bases and the V segment lost 0 bases, leaving 5 bases of the junction unmatched. This CDR3 comprises 16 residues. Germline-derived CDR1 and CDR2 are SGHRS and YFSETQ. The CDR3 loop is CASSLVLAGGPNEQFF. DNA of the CDR3: TGCGCCAGCAGCTTGGTACTAGCGGGAGGCCCTAATGAGCAGTTCTTC.

There are a few counts of this clonotype. The chain uses TRBV5-4 and TRBJ2-7; TRBD2 matches 10 bases. The V and J ends lost 0 bases and 4 bases, in that order; junction bases with no gene match: 1. Germline V gives CDR1 SGHNT, CDR2 YYREEE (reference sequence). The CDR3 runs to 14 residues. In nucleotides, the CDR3 is TGTGCCAGCAGCTTGGCGACTAGCGGGTACGAGCAGTACTTC. Translating gives CASSLATSGYEQYF.

This clonotype has more than one count but fewer than ten. V and J are TRBV6-5 and TRBJ2-7; TRBD2 agrees at 10 bases. There are 15 residues in the CDR3. V was pared by 7 bases and J by 7 bases, with 13 bases of the junction left unmatched. Germline CDR1 is MNHEY and CDR2 is SVGAGI. The CDR3 here is CASIALAGEKREQYF. The CDR3 DNA follows: TGTGCCAGCATAGCGCTAGCGGGAGAAAAGCGGGAGCAGTACTTC.

This clonotype was counted a few times. The V and J genes are TRBV6-6 and TRBJ2-1; weak D call: TRBD2 (6 bases). The germline V gene has CDR1 MNHNY and CDR2 SVGAGI (reference sequence). The CDR3 consists of 14 residues. Trimming removed 2 bases from V and 7 bases from J, with 12 bases in between. The CDR3 region is CASSYGGIENEQFF. The CDR3 coding sequence is TGTGCCAGCAGTTACGGGGGGATTGAGAATGAGCAGTTCTTC.

There are many counts of this clonotype. This rearrangement joins TRBV6-2 or TRBV6-3 to TRBJ2-7; D might be TRBD2 (6 bases). Looked up from germline, CDR1 is MNHEY and CDR2 is SVGEGT. With 6 bases removed from V and 2 bases from J, the gap between germline ends came to 17 bases. The CDR3 runs to 15 residues. As DNA, the CDR3 is TGTGCCAGCAGGAGGACGGGAGCGGATGCCTACGAGCAGTACTTC. This codes for CASRRTGADAYEQYF.

This chain links TRBV3-1 with TRBJ1-2; D unresolved. The CDR3 runs 12 residues. The germline V gene has CDR1 LGHDT and CDR2 YNNKEL (reference sequence). Trimming removed 0 bases from V and 7 bases from J, with 6 bases in between. For the CDR3, the DNA is TGTGCCAGCAGCCAAGATCCAGGTGGCTACACCTTC. Amino acids: CASSQDPGGYTF.

The chain's CDR3 is CAISDRGTGANVLTF. The CDR3 coding sequence is TGTGCCATCAGTGATAGGGGAACTGGGGCCAACGTCCTGACTTTC. V gene TRBV10-3 combines with J gene TRBJ2-6, with D tentatively TRBD1 (5 bases). Germline assignment: CDR1 ENHRY and CDR2 SYGVKD. The CDR3 contains 15 residues. The V end was cut by 3 bases, the J end by 2 bases, with 8 bases between.